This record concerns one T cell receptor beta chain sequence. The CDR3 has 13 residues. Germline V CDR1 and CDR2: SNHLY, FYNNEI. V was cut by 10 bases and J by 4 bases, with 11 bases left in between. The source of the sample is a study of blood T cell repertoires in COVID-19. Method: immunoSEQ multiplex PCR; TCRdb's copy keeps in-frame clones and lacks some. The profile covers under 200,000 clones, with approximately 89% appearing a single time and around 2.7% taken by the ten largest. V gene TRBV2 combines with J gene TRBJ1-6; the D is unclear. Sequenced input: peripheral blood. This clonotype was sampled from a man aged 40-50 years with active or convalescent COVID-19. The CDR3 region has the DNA TGTGCCACTCGGACGGGATATAATTCACCCCTCCACTTT. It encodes CATRTGYNSPLHF.